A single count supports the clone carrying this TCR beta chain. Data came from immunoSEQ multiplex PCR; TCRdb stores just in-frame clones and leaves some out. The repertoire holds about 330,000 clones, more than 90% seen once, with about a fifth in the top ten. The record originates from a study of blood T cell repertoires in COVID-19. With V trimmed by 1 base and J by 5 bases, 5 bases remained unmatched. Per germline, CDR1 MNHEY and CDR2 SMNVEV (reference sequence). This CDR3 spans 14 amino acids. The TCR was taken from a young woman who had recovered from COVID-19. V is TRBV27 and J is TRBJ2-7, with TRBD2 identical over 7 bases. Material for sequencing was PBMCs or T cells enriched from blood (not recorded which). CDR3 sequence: CASSLLGGSDEQYF. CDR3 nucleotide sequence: TGTGCCAGCAGTTTATTGGGCGGGAGCGACGAGCAGTACTTC.